Shown below are 8 T cell receptor beta chains from a single sample sequenced in a study of T cells in women clearing cervical HPV infection. Sequencing used immunoSEQ multiplex PCR; TCRdb keeps in-frame clones, though not all of them. This table holds 25,000 to 35,000 clones. The specimen sequenced was blood buffy coat. The receptor set was obtained from a woman aged 18-69 years with a cervical HPV16 infection that either progressed to CIN3+ or cleared (not recorded which).

Details on this clone: The read ends 3 residues before the CDR3 terminus; that terminus is restored from the germline J gene. The V call is TRBV6-1, the J call TRBJ2-7; D unclear. This CDR3 region has 15 residues. Trimming stripped 1 base from V and 1 base from J, with 11 bases between. Germline-derived CDR1 and CDR2 are MNHNS and SASEGT. CDR3 amino acids: CASSEDSNISYEQYF. The DNA read from the CDR3 is TGTGCCAGCAGTGAAGACAGCAATATTTCCTACGAG.

Points on this clone: Sequencing ends 3 residues short of the CDR3 end; the germline J gene provides the rest. This chain links TRBV13 with TRBJ2-1; 8 nucleotides line up with TRBD2. Germline CDR1 is PRHDT and CDR2 is FYEKMQ (reference sequence). The ends lost 4 bases at V and 5 bases at J; junction bases unmatched: 4. The CDR3 sequence is 14 residues long. The DNA read from the CDR3 is TGTGCCAGCAGCTCCGGGGGGGCCCACAATGAG. Translated: CASSSGGAHNE. The full CDR3 protein reads CASSSGGAHNEQFF.

A word on this clone: The read ends 3 residues early relative to the CDR3; the germline J gene fills the gap. This chain connects TRBV10-1 to TRBJ2-7; D uncertain. Trimming removed 1 base at V and 2 bases at J, with 12 bases between. Per the germline V gene, CDR1 is WNHNN and CDR2 is SYGVQD (reference sequence). The CDR3 consists of 15 residues. The CDR3 loop is CASSEWSATPYEQYF. The sequenced CDR3 bases are TGCGCCAGCAGTGAGTGGAGCGCGACTCCCTACGAG.

To note about this clone: The DNA ends 3 residues before the CDR3 does, and the rest of the CDR3 is filled in from the germline J gene. The chain employs TRBV11-2 and TRBJ1-5; TRBD1 might be the D (6 bases). Trimming removed 3 bases from V and 4 bases from J, with 7 bases in between. The germline V gene has CDR1 SGHAT and CDR2 FQNNGV. The CDR3 contains 13 residues. The CDR3 bases that were read are TGTGCCAGCAGCTTTAGGGGGAATCAGCCC. The encoded protein is CASSFRGNQP. The CDR3, in full, reads CASSFRGNQPQHF.

Remarks on this clone: The DNA ends 3 residues before the CDR3 does, and the rest of the CDR3 is filled in from the germline J gene. The chain has TRBV11-2 and TRBJ2-3; 8 bases are a match to TRBD1. The germline CDR1 and CDR2 sequences are SGHAT and FQNNGV. CDR3 size: 15 residues. The CDR3 DNA, read in part, is TGTGCCAGCAGCCCCAGACAGGGGAGCAATCAGCCG. Translating gives CASSPRQGSNQP. The CDR3 reads in full as CASSPRQGSNQPQYF.

On this clone: The read finishes 3 residues shy of the CDR3 end, and the germline J gene is used to complete it. The J gene is TRBJ1-5, the V gene TRBV19, with a tentative D call TRBD1 (5 bases). Germline CDR1 reads LNHDA; CDR2 reads SQIVND (reference sequence). The CDR3 contains 16 residues. V lost 4 bases, J lost 0 bases, and 13 bases lay in between. The CDR3 is CASSKGAEYSNQPQHF. The part of the CDR3 DNA that was read is TGTGCCAGTAGTAAAGGGGCAGAGTATAGCAATCAGCCC.

In the case of this clone: Read sequence stops 3 residues before the CDR3 end, and the germline J gene provides the missing end. The chain has TRBV5-1 and TRBJ1-2; no clear D. V lost 5 bases to trimming and J lost 5 bases, with 16 bases between them. The CDR3 is made up of 14 amino acids. Germline lookup yields CDR1 SGHRS and CDR2 YFSETQ. The CDR3: CASSSGEGVYGYTF. The CDR3 bases that were read are TGCGCCAGCAGTTCTGGAGAGGGTGTGTATGGC. Using reference TRBV5-1 and TRBJ1-2 for the parts outside the CDR3, the full variable domain is KAGVTQTPRYLIKTRGQQVTLSCSPISGHRSVSWYQQTPGQGLQFLFEYFSETQRNKGNFPGRFSGRQFSNSRSEMNVSTLELGDSALYLCASSSGEGVYGYTFGSGTRLTVV.

Remarks on this clone: Sequencing ends 3 residues short of the CDR3 end; the germline J gene provides the rest. This chain links TRBV28 with TRBJ1-3; possibly TRBD1 for D (6 bases). The CDR3 is made up of 14 amino acids. V dropped 10 bases and J dropped 4 bases, with 17 bases sitting between them. Per germline, CDR1 MDHEN and CDR2 SYDVKM. CDR3 sequence reads: CATAHRVYGNTIYF. Incomplete CDR3 DNA: TGTGCCACGGCCCACAGGGTGTACGGAAACACC.